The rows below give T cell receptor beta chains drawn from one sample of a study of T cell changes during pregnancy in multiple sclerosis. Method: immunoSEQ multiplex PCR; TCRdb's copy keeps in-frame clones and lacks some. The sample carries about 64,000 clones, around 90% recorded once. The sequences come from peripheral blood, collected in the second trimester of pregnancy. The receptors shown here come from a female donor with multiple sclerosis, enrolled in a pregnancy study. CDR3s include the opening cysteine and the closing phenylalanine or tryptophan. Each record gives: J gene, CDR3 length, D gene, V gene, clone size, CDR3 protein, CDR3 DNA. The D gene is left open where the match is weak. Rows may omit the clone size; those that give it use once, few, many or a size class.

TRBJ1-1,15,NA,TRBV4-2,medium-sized,CASSQDETENTEAFF,TGTGCCAGCAGCCAAGATGAGACAGAGAACACTGAAGCTTTCTTT
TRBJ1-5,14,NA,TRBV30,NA,CAWSVINEEAPQHF,TGTGCCTGGAGTGTAATAAACGAGGAGGCGCCCCAGCATTTT
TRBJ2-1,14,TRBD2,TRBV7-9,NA,CASSKREGLSEQFF,TGTGCCAGCAGCAAGCGGGAGGGCCTTAGTGAGCAGTTCTTC
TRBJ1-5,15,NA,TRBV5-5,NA,CASSLGPTANQPQHF,TGTGCCAGCAGCTTGGGACCGACAGCTAATCAGCCCCAGCATTTT
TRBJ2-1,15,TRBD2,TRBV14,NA,CASSPAGLPYNEQFF,TGTGCCAGCAGCCCCGCGGGACTACCCTACAATGAGCAGTTCTTC
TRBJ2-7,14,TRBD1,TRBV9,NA,CASSDRDSHDEQYF,TGTGCCAGCAGCGACCGGGACAGTCACGACGAGCAGTACTTC
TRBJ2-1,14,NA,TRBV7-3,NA,CASSGGDPGNEQFF,TGTGCCAGCAGCGGAGGAGACCCCGGGAATGAGCAGTTCTTC
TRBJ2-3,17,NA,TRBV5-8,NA,CASSGRDTITSTDTQYF,TGTGCCAGCAGCGGCCGGGACACAATCACTAGCACAGATACGCAGTATTTT
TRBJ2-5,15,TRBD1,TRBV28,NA,CASFVPGQGAETQYF,TGTGCCAGCTTTGTTCCGGGACAGGGGGCGGAGACCCAGTACTTC
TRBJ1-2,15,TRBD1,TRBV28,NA,CASSEGTGRNYGYTF,TGTGCCAGCAGTGAAGGGACAGGAAGGAACTATGGCTACACCTTC
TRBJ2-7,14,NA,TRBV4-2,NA,CASSQDLGSGEQYF,TGTGCCAGCAGCCAAGATCTCGGGTCAGGGGAGCAGTACTTC
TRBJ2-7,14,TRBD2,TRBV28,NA,CASSSGLFFREQYF,TGTGCCAGCAGTTCGGGACTATTCTTTCGGGAGCAGTACTTC
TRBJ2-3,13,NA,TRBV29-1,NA,CSVAAEVGGTQYF,TGCAGCGTTGCAGCGGAGGTGGGGGGTACGCAGTATTTT
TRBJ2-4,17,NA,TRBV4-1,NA,CASSQEWGSLAKNIQYF,TGCGCCAGCAGCCAAGAATGGGGCAGCCTAGCCAAAAACATTCAGTACTTC
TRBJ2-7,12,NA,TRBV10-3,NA,CAISLEGYEQYF,TGTGCCATCAGTCTAGAGGGCTACGAGCAGTACTTC
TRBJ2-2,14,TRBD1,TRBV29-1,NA,CSVSWTGGTGELFF,TGCAGCGTTTCCTGGACAGGGGGCACCGGGGAGCTGTTTTTT
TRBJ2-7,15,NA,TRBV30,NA,CAWGRSDRGLYEQYF,TGTGCCTGGGGAAGGTCGGACAGAGGACTCTACGAGCAGTACTTC
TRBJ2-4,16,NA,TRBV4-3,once,CASSQGGTGRKNIQYF,TGCGCCAGCAGCCAAGGTGGAACGGGTCGGAAAAACATTCAGTACTTC
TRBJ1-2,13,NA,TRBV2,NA,CAINRATPYGYTF,TGTGCCATAAACAGGGCAACCCCCTATGGCTACACCTTC
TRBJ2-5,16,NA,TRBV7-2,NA,CASSWGGPSDWETQYF,TGTGCCAGCAGCTGGGGGGGGCCGAGTGATTGGGAGACCCAGTACTTC
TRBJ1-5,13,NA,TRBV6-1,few,CASTDTINQPQHF,TGTGCCAGCACGGACACTATTAATCAGCCCCAGCATTTT
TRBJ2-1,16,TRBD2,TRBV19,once,CASRPVSGSIANEQFF,TGTGCCAGTAGACCCGTTAGCGGGAGTATCGCGAATGAGCAGTTCTTC
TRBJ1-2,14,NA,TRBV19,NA,CASNSQNLNYGYTF,TGTGCCAGTAATTCCCAGAATTTAAACTATGGCTACACCTTC
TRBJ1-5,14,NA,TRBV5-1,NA,CASSPEEEYQPQHF,TGCGCCAGCAGCCCCGAAGAGGAATATCAGCCCCAGCATTTT
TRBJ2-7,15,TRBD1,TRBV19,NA,CASSIGTGTSYEQYF,TGTGCCAGTAGTATAGGGACAGGTACCAGCTACGAGCAGTACTTC
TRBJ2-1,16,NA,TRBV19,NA,CASSINSGAGGNEQFF,TGTGCCAGTAGTATTAATAGCGGAGCCGGGGGCAATGAGCAGTTCTTC
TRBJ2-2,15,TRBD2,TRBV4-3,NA,CASSQDLLATGELFF,TGCGCCAGCAGTCAAGATCTACTAGCGACCGGGGAGCTGTTTTTT
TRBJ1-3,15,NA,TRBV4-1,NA,CASSPSFPSGNTIYF,TGCGCCAGCAGCCCAAGCTTTCCCTCTGGAAACACCATATATTTT